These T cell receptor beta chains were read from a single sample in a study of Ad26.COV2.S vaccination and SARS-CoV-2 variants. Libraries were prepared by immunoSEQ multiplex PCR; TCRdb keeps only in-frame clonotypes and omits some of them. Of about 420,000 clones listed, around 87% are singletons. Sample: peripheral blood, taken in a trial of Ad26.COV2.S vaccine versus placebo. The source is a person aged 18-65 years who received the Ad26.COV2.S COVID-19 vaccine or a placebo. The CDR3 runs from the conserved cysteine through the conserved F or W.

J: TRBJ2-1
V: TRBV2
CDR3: CASKERGGGNEQFF

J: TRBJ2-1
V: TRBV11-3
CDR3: CASSSWGGTGYDEQFF

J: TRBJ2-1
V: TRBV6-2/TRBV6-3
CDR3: CASSYSGLHHRNNEQFF

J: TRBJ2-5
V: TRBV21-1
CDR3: CASSKVCPTQETQYF

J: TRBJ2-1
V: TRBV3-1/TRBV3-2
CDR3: CASSQGGGSSYNEQFF

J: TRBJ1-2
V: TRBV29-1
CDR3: CSVEGQGWGYGYTF

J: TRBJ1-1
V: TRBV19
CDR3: CASSRGGTEAFF

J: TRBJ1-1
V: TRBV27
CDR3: CASSFYGSHEAFF

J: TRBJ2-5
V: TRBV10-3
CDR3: CAISGRGGFETQYF

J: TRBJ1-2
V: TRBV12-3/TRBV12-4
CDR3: CASSFSGYGYTF

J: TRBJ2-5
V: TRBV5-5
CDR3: CASSLFMTTTQETQYF

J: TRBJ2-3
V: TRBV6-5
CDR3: CASSSPGTTDTQYF

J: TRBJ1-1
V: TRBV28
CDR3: CASSSRGLHTEAFF

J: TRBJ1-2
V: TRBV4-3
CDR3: CASSPRTRRYGYTF

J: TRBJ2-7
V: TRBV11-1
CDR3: CASSLGPSGAYEQYF

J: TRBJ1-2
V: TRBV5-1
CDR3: CASSFVDRGRLANYGYTF

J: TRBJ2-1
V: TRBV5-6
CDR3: CASSPGQVVPNYNEQFF

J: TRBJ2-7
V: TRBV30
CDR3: CAWRGISYEQYF

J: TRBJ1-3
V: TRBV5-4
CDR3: CASSLAGLNSGNTIYF

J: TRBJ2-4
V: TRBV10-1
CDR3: CASSAGTGLPAKNIQYF

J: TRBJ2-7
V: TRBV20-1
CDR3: CSAAQGYEQYF

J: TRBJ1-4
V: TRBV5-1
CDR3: CASSLRGDGEKLFF

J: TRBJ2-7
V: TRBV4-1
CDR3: CASSRSGLADREYF

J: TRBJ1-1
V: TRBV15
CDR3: CATSSRTGLNTEAFF

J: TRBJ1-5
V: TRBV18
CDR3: CASSPLGYDQPQHF

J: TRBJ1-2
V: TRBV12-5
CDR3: CASGLGPFGYTF

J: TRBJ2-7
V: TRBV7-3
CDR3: CASSQGTEQYF

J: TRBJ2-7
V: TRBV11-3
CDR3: CASSLGAAAAYEQYF

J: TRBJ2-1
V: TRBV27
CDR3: CASSFSSYNEQFF

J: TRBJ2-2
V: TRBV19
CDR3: CASSIARRANTGELFF

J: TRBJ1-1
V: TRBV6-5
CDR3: CASSYGSPPFLTEAFF

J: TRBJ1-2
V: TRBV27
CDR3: CASSSLGSSLGYTF

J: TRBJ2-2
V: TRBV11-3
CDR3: CASSLGVNTGELFF

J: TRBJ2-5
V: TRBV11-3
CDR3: CASSFEEKETQYF

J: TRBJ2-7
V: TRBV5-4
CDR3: CASSFIQRAEQYF

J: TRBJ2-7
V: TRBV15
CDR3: CATSLGPGTYEQYF

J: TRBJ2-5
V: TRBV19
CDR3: CASSNGGVQETQYF

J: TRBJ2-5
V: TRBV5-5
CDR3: CASSGMTGTETQYF

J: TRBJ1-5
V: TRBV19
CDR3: CASSIGGRGGNQPQHF

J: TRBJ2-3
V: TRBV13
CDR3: CASSPHGTDTQYF

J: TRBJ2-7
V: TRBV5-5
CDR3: CASSEGVGNLYYEQYF

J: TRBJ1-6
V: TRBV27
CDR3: CASSTGGSPLHF

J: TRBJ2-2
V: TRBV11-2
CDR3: CASSFIAMGDTGELFF

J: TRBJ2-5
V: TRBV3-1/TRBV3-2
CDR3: CASSQEGPPDRDQETQYF

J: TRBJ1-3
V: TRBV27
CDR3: CASGQGYGNTIYF

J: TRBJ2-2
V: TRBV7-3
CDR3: CASSPSRGQGGNTGELFF

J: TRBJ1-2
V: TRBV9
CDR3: CASSPGWGYTF

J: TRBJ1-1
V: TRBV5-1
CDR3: CASSLLGERTEAFF

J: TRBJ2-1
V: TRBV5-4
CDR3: CASSLGMPGLAGGRQFF